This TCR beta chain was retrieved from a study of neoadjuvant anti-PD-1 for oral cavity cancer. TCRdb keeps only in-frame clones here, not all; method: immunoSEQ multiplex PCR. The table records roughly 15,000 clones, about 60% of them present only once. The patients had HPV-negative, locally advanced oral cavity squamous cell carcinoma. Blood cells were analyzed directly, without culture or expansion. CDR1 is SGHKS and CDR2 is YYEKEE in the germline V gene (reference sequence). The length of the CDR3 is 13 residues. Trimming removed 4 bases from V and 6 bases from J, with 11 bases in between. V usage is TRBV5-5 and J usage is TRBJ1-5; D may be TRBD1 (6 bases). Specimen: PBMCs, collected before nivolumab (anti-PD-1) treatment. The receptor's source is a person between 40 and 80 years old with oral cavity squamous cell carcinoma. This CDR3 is CASSTGQGQPQHF. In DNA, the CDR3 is TGTGCCAGCAGCACGGGACAAGGTCAGCCCCAGCATTTT.